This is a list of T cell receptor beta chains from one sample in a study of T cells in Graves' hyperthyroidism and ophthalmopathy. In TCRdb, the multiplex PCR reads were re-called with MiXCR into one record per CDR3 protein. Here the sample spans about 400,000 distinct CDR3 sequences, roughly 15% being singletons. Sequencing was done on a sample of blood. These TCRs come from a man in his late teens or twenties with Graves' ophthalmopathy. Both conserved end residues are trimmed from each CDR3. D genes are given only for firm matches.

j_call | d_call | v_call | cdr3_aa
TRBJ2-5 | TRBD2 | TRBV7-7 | ASTYGTSGSETQY
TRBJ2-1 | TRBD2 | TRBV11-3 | ASSFSRGLAGVDEQF
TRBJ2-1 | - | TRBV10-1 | ASSEISLSGDEQF
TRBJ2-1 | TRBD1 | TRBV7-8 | ASSGTVNEQF
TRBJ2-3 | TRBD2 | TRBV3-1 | ASSQDFLAGVPDTQY
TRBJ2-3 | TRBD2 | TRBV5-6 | ASSLGLGPDTQY
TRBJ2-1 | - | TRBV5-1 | ASSLAIGLANEQF
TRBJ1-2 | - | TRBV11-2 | ASSLNSGGYT
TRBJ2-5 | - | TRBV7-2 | ASSPQGGEETQY
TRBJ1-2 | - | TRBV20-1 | SAPPSQNYGYT
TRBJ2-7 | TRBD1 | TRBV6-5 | ASSYGGTGDYEQY
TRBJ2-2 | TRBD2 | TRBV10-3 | AISGLAGGPNTGELF
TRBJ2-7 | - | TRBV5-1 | ASSPGLISYEQY
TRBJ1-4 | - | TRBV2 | ASSEVYRVGEKLF